The clone carrying this T cell receptor (beta chain) was found a few times. The source of the sample is a study of patients and donors after allogeneic stem cell transplantation. TCRdb used MiXCR to reprocess the RT-PCR reads, holding one entry per CDR3 protein. Seen here are roughly 180,000 distinct CDR3 sequences, roughly 40% observed once, and the top ten hold 33%. Material for sequencing was blood, either unsorted or a sorted T cell fraction (not recorded which). The sequence came from a human donor who was either an allogeneic HSCT recipient or a stem cell or donor lymphocyte infusion donor (not recorded which). It is not recorded whose cells these are; they may come from a transplant donor.

CDR3 protein: CASSLRGPRNTEAFF. The CDR3 DNA reads TGTGCCAGCAGTCTCCGGGGACCGAGGAACACTGAAGCTTTCTTT. The V gene is TRBV12-3 or TRBV12-4, the J gene TRBJ1-1; possibly TRBD1 for D (5 bases). V was trimmed by 5 bases and J by 1 base, leaving 14 bases between them. CDR3 size: 15 residues.